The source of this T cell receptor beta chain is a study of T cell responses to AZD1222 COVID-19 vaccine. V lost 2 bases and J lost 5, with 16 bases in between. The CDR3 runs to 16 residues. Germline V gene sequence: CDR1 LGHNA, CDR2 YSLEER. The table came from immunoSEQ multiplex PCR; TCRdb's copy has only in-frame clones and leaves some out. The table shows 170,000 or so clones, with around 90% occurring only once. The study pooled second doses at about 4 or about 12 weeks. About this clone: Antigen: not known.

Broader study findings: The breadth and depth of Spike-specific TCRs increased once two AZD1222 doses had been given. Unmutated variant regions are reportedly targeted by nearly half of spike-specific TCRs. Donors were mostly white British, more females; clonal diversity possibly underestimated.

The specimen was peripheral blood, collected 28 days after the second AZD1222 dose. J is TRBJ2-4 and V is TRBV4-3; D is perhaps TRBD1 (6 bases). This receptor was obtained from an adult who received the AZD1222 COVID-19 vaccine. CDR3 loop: CASSQTPSGTQNIQYF. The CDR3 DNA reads TGCGCCAGCAGCCAAACCCCGTCCGGGACACAAAACATTCAGTACTTC.